This entry features one T cell receptor (beta chain) sequence. It lacks a known antigen. Base quality data are lacking; no much larger clone is found one base away. This record comes from a study of beta chain features in type 1 diabetes listed by TCRdb under 2018. The study in broad terms: Patients and healthy donors did not differ in mean age, gender distribution, total cell number or subset yield. Regulatory and stem cell-like memory subsets were obtained from only 8 patients and about 8 healthy donors, while naive and central memory subsets were obtained from all 30 or so donors. A total of roughly 99,000,000 sorted cells were examined across all samples, and the number of cells per subset was strongly correlated with RNA yield. The study compared the TCRB repertoires of sorted circulating CD4+ T cell subsets in recently diagnosed type 1 diabetes patients with those in matched healthy donors.

A single peripheral blood draw of around 120 mL on average was collected from each donor into heparinised tubes. Naive, central memory, regulatory and stem cell-like memory CD4+ T cells were sorted on a BD FACSAria II using a panel including CD45RO, CCR7, CD25, CD127, CD95 and CD27. All sorted populations exceeded 95% purity. PBMCs were isolated right away by Lymphoprep density gradient centrifugation and were stained directly, without culture. So that batch effects would be minimized, each experiment stained and sorted samples in pairs, pairing one healthy donor with one patient. All of the isolated RNA was reverse transcribed with the High Capacity cDNA Reverse Transcription Kit, so expressed TCRB transcripts were sequenced. Deep immunoSEQ sequencing was applied to naive, central memory and regulatory T cell samples, giving an average of approximately 3.8 million total reads per sample. Sorted cells were lysed in RLT buffer, and RNA was extracted using DNase-treated RNeasy Micro or Mini kits according to cell number. Each cell subset was processed on its own to prevent cross-contamination, while patient and healthy donor samples were processed together. The immunoSEQ multiplex PCR was used to amplify TCRB sequences from cDNA, yielding 87-bp fragments that span the CDR3 region. The amplicons were sequenced using the Illumina HiSeq platform. The authors' pipeline ran thus. PCR bias was computationally corrected using synthetic template baselines, reads within Hamming distance 2 were collapsed, and singletons that could not be merged were discarded. Reads were aligned against IMGT to assign V, D and J genes, CDR3 length and insertions or deletions at six rearrangement sites. Within each subset, clonotype counts were normalized to sorted cell number, after which true diversity and Gini coefficients were computed with the tcR R package. The overlap coefficient, calculated on TCRB nucleotide sequences, was used to measure repertoire sharing. As a proxy for the pre-selection repertoire, out-of-frame TCRB sequences from naive cells were analyzed. The immuneACCESS repertoire file appears here via TCRdb, limited to in-frame rearrangements. These files lack a portion of the clones; in checked studies, under half of the deficit traces to unresolved V genes, and the cause of the others is not known. V, J and clone size derive from that table, while D and trimming were established from the DNA sequence. This sample is represented by about 340,000 clones; less than 15% of them were singletons. Of the sample, 0.015% is held by the ten largest clones.

The investigation overall reported the following: Type 1 diabetes patients showed a moderate but significant shortening of TCRB CDR3 length in all four CD4+ subsets. PCR may preferentially amplify shorter templates, but because patient and control samples were amplified and corrected together, any resulting skew would affect both groups equally. HLA sub-analyses involved small numbers of individuals, so any influence of HLA type on TCRB rearrangement remained unresolved. Patients with type 1 diabetes made fewer insertions and deleted more nucleotides at VDJ recombination sites, implying thymic rearrangement abnormalities. Because cDNA was sequenced instead of genomic DNA, activated cells with high expression could be over-represented, although the groups did not differ in activation or CD3 levels. Naive, central memory and regulatory TCRB repertoires appeared more similar among patients than among healthy donors.

V and J lose 3 bases and 1 base, and a span of 15 bases separates them. The germline V gene specifies SGHAT as CDR1 and FQNNGV as CDR2. From its cysteine to its phenylalanine, the CDR3 spans 16 amino acids. Only CDR3 DNA is held: 48 bases, read in frame from base 1. This clonotype originated in a woman under 30 with type 1 diabetes. The chain was built from TRBV11-2 and TRBJ2-5, and TRBD2 may be the D gene, going by 6 matching bases. The sample comprised naive CD4+ T cells from blood. The cell subset or site label for this specimen denotes: true naive CD4+ T cells. The nucleotides read TGTGCCAGCAGCTTTGTGGGCTGGGGGGTCCAAGAGACCCAGTACTTC. This sequence encodes CASSFVGWGVQETQYF.